Listed below are T cell receptor beta chains from one sample, sequenced in a study of OX40 agonist ivuxolimab in advanced cancers. Libraries were prepared by immunoSEQ multiplex PCR; TCRdb keeps only in-frame clonotypes and omits some of them. This table has about 96,000 clones, more than 80% appearing once. Material: CD4+ or CD8+ T cells sorted from blood, obtained in a trial of the OX40 agonist ivuxolimab. Receptors originate from an adult with an advanced solid tumor such as melanoma, head and neck, liver or kidney cancer. The CDR3 runs from the conserved cysteine through the conserved F or W. A D gene is named only where the DNA matches it firmly. The size field is filled for only some rows; it gives once, few, many or a size class.

D,J,size,V,CDR3,DNA
NA,TRBJ2-5,once,TRBV12-5,CASGLHAGIQETQYF,TGTGCTAGTGGTTTGCATGCGGGTATCCAAGAGACCCAGTACTTC
NA,TRBJ1-2,NA,TRBV29-1,CSVEVSRNYGYTF,TGCAGCGTTGAAGTTAGTAGAAACTATGGCTACACCTTC
NA,TRBJ1-3,NA,TRBV7-2,CASSLSSGNTIYF,TGTGCCAGCAGCTTATCCTCTGGAAACACCATATATTTT
NA,TRBJ2-2,NA,TRBV6-6,CASGGRGAIGELFF,TGTGCCAGCGGTGGCAGGGGGGCTATTGGGGAGCTGTTTTTT
NA,TRBJ2-3,NA,TRBV7-9,CASSLQRGLDTQYF,TGTGCCAGCAGCTTACAAAGGGGACTAGATACGCAGTATTTT
NA,TRBJ2-3,NA,TRBV5-8,CASSLYQGGVTDTQYF,TGTGCCAGCAGCCTCTACCAGGGAGGTGTAACAGATACGCAGTATTTT
TRBD1,TRBJ1-1,NA,TRBV11-2,CASTPGQGGPEAFF,TGTGCCAGCACCCCGGGACAGGGGGGACCTGAAGCTTTCTTT
NA,TRBJ1-1,NA,TRBV2,CASSEARRAGTEAFF,TGTGCCAGCAGTGAAGCGAGAAGGGCGGGGACTGAAGCTTTCTTT
NA,TRBJ2-6,NA,TRBV19,CASSITGPGANVLTF,TGTGCCAGTAGTATCACAGGGCCTGGGGCCAACGTCCTGACTTTC
NA,TRBJ2-1,NA,TRBV6-5,CASSYSSGSTHNEQFF,TGTGCCAGCAGTTACTCATCCGGGAGCACACACAATGAGCAGTTCTTC
NA,TRBJ2-5,NA,TRBV5-6,CASSLRALGGETQYF,TGTGCCAGCAGCTTGAGGGCCCTGGGTGGGGAGACCCAGTACTTC
NA,TRBJ1-2,NA,TRBV30,CAWSPGGVYGYTF,TGTGCCTGGAGTCCTGGAGGGGTCTATGGCTACACCTTC
NA,TRBJ1-2,few,TRBV7-9,CASSPPGAHGYTF,TGTGCCAGCAGCCCCCCGGGCGCCCATGGCTACACCTTC
NA,TRBJ2-1,NA,TRBV6-5,CASSYRQANEQFF,TGTGCCAGCAGTTACCGACAGGCCAATGAGCAGTTCTTC
TRBD1,TRBJ1-5,NA,TRBV6-6,CASSYSGTDQPQHF,TGTGCCAGCAGTTACTCAGGGACAGATCAGCCCCAGCATTTT
TRBD1,TRBJ1-1,NA,TRBV10-3,CAISAYRDREGTEAFF,TGTGCCATCAGTGCTTACCGGGACAGGGAAGGCACTGAAGCTTTCTTT
NA,TRBJ2-7,NA,TRBV27,CASSEGGSIEQYF,TGTGCCAGTTCCGAGGGTGGTAGCATCGAGCAGTACTTC
TRBD1,TRBJ1-5,many,TRBV7-9,CASSGQANQPQHF,TGTGCCAGCAGCGGACAGGCAAATCAGCCCCAGCATTTT
TRBD2,TRBJ2-5,NA,TRBV2,CASSEGLAGGETQYF,TGTGCCAGCAGTGAAGGGCTAGCGGGAGGAGAGACCCAGTACTTC
TRBD2,TRBJ2-7,NA,TRBV6-4,CASSDHVASGCYEQYF,TGTGCCAGCAGTGACCACGTGGCTAGCGGATGTTACGAGCAGTACTTC
TRBD1,TRBJ2-1,NA,TRBV4-1,CASSRLGQGNSYNEQFF,TGCGCCAGCAGCCGGCTTGGACAGGGAAACTCCTACAATGAGCAGTTCTTC
TRBD2,TRBJ2-3,NA,TRBV7-9,CASSFTTGLGTDTQYF,TGTGCCAGCAGCTTTACTACGGGACTAGGCACAGATACGCAGTATTTT
NA,TRBJ2-7,NA,TRBV18,CASSPRGAEQYF,TGTGCCAGCTCCCCACGGGGGGCCGAGCAGTACTTC
NA,TRBJ1-4,once,TRBV9,CASSKRAPTNEKLFF,TGTGCCAGCAGCAAACGGGCTCCAACTAATGAAAAACTGTTTTTT
TRBD2,TRBJ2-7,NA,TRBV7-2,CASSLDGLAGPYEQYF,TGTGCCAGCAGCTTAGACGGACTAGCGGGGCCTTACGAGCAGTACTTC
TRBD2,TRBJ2-3,NA,TRBV4-3,CASSQDGGVPTDTQYF,TGCGCCAGCAGCCAAGATGGGGGGGTTCCCACAGATACGCAGTATTTT
TRBD1,TRBJ1-4,few,TRBV5-6,CASSFTGGATNEKLFF,TGTGCCAGCAGCTTTACAGGGGGTGCAACTAATGAAAAACTGTTTTTT
TRBD1,TRBJ1-3,NA,TRBV6-6,CASSFGQDGNTIYF,TGTGCCAGCAGCTTCGGACAGGATGGAAACACCATATATTTT
NA,TRBJ2-7,once,TRBV4-3,CASSLSQGFGYEQYF,TGCGCCAGCAGCCTATCTCAGGGGTTCGGCTACGAGCAGTACTTC
TRBD1,TRBJ2-1,NA,TRBV5-1,CASSFPGTGGNSGPSYNEQFF,TGCGCCAGCAGCTTTCCCGGGACAGGGGGCAATAGCGGCCCTTCCTACAATGAGCAGTTCTTC
NA,TRBJ1-4,NA,TRBV27,CASAGGWSNEKLFF,TGTGCCAGCGCCGGGGGTTGGTCTAATGAAAAACTGTTTTTT
NA,TRBJ2-1,NA,TRBV4-2,CASSPRSGYNEQFF,TGTGCCAGCAGCCCGCGTAGCGGCTACAATGAGCAGTTCTTC
NA,TRBJ2-3,NA,TRBV18,CASSRKGPTSTDTQYF,TGTGCCAGCTCAAGGAAAGGACCTACTAGCACAGATACGCAGTATTTT
NA,TRBJ1-3,NA,TRBV10-3,CAISEFEGAGNTIYF,TGTGCCATCAGTGAGTTTGAGGGGGCTGGAAACACCATATATTTT
NA,TRBJ1-5,NA,TRBV27,CASSTVNQPQHF,TGTGCCAGCAGTACAGTCAATCAGCCCCAGCATTTT
NA,TRBJ1-1,NA,TRBV5-4,CASSLGGVTANTEAFF,TGTGCCAGCAGCTTGGGAGGTGTGACAGCGAACACTGAAGCTTTCTTT
NA,TRBJ2-2,once,TRBV30,CAWSIWNTGELFF,TGTGCCTGGAGCATCTGGAACACCGGGGAGCTGTTTTTT
NA,TRBJ1-5,NA,TRBV18,CASSPLHSNQPQHF,TGTGCCAGCTCACCGCTGCATAGCAATCAGCCCCAGCATTTT
NA,TRBJ1-2,NA,TRBV6-6,CASSYQSVASNYGYTF,TGTGCCAGCAGTTATCAATCCGTGGCGTCTAACTATGGCTACACCTTC
NA,TRBJ2-7,once,TRBV10-2,CASRRWGGEQYF,TGCGCCAGCAGGAGGTGGGGAGGCGAGCAGTACTTC
TRBD1,TRBJ2-3,NA,TRBV12-5,CASGSGTGAFSSTDTQYF,TGTGCTAGTGGCTCCGGGACAGGGGCTTTTTCTAGCACAGATACGCAGTATTTT